The present T cell receptor (beta chain) was sequenced within a study of beta chain features in type 1 diabetes. This clone was seen more than once but under ten times. No antigen is known for it. The authors sorted CD4+ naive, central memory, regulatory and stem cell-like memory cells via CD45RO/CCR7/CD25/CD127/CD95/CD27. Regarding the study as a whole: Sampled from patients, naive, central memory and Treg TCRB repertoires appeared more similar than those sampled from healthy donors. VDJ junctions from patients with type 1 diabetes contained fewer insertions and more deletions. Moderate yet significant TCRB CDR3 shortening was seen in Type 1 diabetes patients in all four CD4+ subsets.

The whole isolated RNA underwent reverse transcription, so sequencing captured expressed TCRB transcripts. TCRdb keeps only in-frame clones here, not all; method: immunoSEQ multiplex PCR. Of about 660,000 clones listed, about 14% were seen once; the top ten hold less than 0.04%. Deletions cut 1 base from V and 4 bases from J, with 13 bases between. The CDR3 totals 15 residues. Germline CDR1 is LNHNV and CDR2 is YYDKDF (reference sequence). The sample taken for sequencing was naive CD4+ T cells from blood. The receptor was isolated from a man aged 18 to 29 with type 1 diabetes. The chain combines TRBV15 with TRBJ1-2; D unclear. The DNA of the CDR3 is TGTGCCACCAGCAGAGTCTTGGGAGGCGGCTATGGCTACACCTTC. Protein sequence: CATSRVLGGGYGYTF.